The source of this T cell receptor beta chain is a study of T-cell memory formation after mild COVID-19. General study results and limits: Researchers report contracting CD4+ clones mostly in CM and EM, with CD8+ clones in EMRA.

Constant-segment primers were used for 5'RACE, and the resulting TCR alpha and TCR beta cDNA libraries carried sample barcodes and UMIs. TCRdb processed the 5' RACE reads anew with MiXCR; each CDR3 protein has one entry. The table lists roughly 51,000 distinct CDR3 sequences, 5.5% to 7.5% of them singletons. CDR3 length: 15 amino acids. Between the trimmed V and J ends, which lost 8 bases and 1 base, there was a span of 15 bases. The germline gives CDR1 MNHEY, CDR2 SVGEGT. This clonotype showed up many times. No antigen is known for it. Sequencing was performed on PBMCs or a T cell subset sorted from them (not recorded which). The J gene is TRBJ2-1, the V gene TRBV6-2 or TRBV6-3; tentatively, D is TRBD1 (6 bases). This sequence was found in a man between 18 and 35 years old who had mild COVID-19 (a few samples of this study predate the infection). Cell type and time point are not known. The CDR3 coding sequence is TGTGCCAGCTCCAGGGCCGGACAGTCCTACAATGAGCAGTTCTTC. Translation: CASSRAGQSYNEQFF.